The sequence of this TCR beta chain was determined in a study of glioma-infiltrating T cells. This clonotype was detected ten times or more. CDR3 length: 15 amino acids. Trimming removed 0 bases at V and 7 bases at J, with 15 bases between. Germline CDR1 and CDR2: LGHDT and YNNKEL (reference sequence). TCR alpha and beta CDR3 regions were amplified from RNA using iRepertoire nested multiplex PCR. TCRdb re-called the multiplex PCR reads through MiXCR, storing one row per CDR3 protein. In the table there are fewer than 250,000 distinct CDR3 sequences, roughly 32% of which are singletons. This chain connects TRBV3-1 to TRBJ1-2, with D tentatively TRBD1 (5 bases). This clonotype was obtained from a human donor with low-grade glioma or glioblastoma, undergoing nonglioma brain surgery, or in good health (not recorded which). Sequencing input: glioma tissue, nonneoplastic brain tissue, or PBMCs (not recorded which). The CDR3 region has the DNA TGTGCCAGCAGCCAAGATGATCCCGGGGGTTGTGGCTACACCTTC. It codes for CASSQDDPGGCGYTF. Full variable domain (rest looked up from reference TRBV3-1 and TRBJ1-2): DTAVSQTPKYLVTQMGNDKSIKCEQNLGHDTMYWYKQDSKKFLKIMFSYNNKELIINETVPNRFSPKSPDKAHLNLHINSLELGDSAVYFCASSQDDPGGCGYTFGSGTRLTVV.